This T cell receptor beta chain was found in a study of blood T cell repertoires in COVID-19. Looking at the study overall: The cDNA or gDNA used as material had been derived from T cells, B-cell-depleted T cells, or PBMCs.

Patients of the Seattle cohort, enrolled during active infection, were followed longitudinally. Germline CDR1 WNHNN, CDR2 SYGVQD (reference sequence). V was clipped by 10 bases and J by 1 base, with 14 bases between them. The CDR3 is made up of 14 amino acids. Measured with immunoSEQ multiplex PCR; TCRdb has only the in-frame clones, and not every one. The data show some 370,000 clones, with around 87% seen just once and about 10% held by the top ten. This receptor was identified in a woman in her twenties or thirties with COVID-19, enrolled during active disease. This chain joins TRBV10-1 and TRBJ1-5; no clear D gene. The specimen was peripheral blood. The CDR3 protein is CATHTGVSNQPQHF. The CDR3 region has the DNA TGCGCCACCCATACGGGAGTCAGCAATCAGCCCCAGCATTTT.